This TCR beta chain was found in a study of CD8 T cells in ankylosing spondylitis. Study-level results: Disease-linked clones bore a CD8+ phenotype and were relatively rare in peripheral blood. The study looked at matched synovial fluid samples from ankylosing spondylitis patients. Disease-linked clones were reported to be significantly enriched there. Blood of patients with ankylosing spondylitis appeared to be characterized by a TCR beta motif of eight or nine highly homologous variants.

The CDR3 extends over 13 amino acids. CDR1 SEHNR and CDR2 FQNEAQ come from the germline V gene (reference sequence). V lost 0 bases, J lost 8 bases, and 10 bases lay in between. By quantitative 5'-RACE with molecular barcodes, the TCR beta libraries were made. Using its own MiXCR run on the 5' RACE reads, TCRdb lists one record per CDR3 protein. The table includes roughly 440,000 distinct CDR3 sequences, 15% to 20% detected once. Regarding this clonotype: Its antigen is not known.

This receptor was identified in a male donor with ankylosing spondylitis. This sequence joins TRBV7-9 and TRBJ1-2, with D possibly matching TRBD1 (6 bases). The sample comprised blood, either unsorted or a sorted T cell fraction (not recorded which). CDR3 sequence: CASSLADSGGYTF. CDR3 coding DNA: TGTGCCAGCAGCTTAGCGGACAGTGGCGGCTACACCTTC.